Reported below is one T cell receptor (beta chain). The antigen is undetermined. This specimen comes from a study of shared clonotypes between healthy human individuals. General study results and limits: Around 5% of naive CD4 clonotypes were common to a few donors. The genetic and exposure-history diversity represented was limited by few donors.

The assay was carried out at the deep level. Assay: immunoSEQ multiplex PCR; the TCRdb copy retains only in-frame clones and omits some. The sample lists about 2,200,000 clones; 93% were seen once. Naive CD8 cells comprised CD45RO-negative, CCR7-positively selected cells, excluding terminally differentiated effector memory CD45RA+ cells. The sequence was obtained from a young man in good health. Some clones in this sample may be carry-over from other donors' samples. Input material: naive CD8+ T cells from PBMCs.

The CDR3 DNA reads as TGTGCCAGTAGTATCAGAGGGAGGGACCAAGAGACCCAGTACTTC. Its translation: CASSIRGRDQETQYF. The V and J genes are TRBV19 and TRBJ2-5; 7 nucleotides align to TRBD2. Trimming removed 3 bases from V and 0 bases from J; junction bases left unmatched: 4. CDR1 LNHDA and CDR2 SQIVND come from the germline V gene (reference sequence). This CDR3 has 15 residues. Supplemented by reference TRBV19 and TRBJ2-5, the full variable domain reads DGGITQSPKYLFRKEGQNVTLSCEQNLNHDAMYWYRQDPGQGLRLIYYSQIVNDFQKGDIAEGYSVSREKKESFPLTVTSAQKNPTAFYLCASSIRGRDQETQYFGPGTRLLVL.